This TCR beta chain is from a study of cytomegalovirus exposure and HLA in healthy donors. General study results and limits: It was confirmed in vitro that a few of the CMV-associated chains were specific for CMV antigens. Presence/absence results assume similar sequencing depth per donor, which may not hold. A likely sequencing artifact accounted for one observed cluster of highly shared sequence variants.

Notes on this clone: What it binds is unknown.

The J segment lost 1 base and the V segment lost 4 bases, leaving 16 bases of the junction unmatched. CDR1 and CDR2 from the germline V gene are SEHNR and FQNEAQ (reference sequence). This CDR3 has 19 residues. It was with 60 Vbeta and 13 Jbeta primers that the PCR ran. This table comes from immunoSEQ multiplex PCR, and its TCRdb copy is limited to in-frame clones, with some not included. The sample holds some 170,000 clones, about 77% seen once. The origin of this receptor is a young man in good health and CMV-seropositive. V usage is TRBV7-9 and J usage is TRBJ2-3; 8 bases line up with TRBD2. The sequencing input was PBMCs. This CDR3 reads CASSSLPGTSGGGTDTQYF. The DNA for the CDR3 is TGTGCCAGCAGCTCACTACCCGGGACTAGTGGGGGGGGCACAGATACGCAGTATTTT. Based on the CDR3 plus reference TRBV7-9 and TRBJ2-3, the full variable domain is DTGVSQNPRHKITKRGQNVTFRCDPISEHNRLYWYRQTLGQGPEFLTYFQNEAQLEKSRLLSDRFSAERPKGSFSTLEIQRTEQGDSAMYLCASSSLPGTSGGGTDTQYFGPGTRLTVL.